Listed here are 5 T cell receptor beta chains from one sample, sequenced in a study of spatial heterogeneity in lung cancer. The time point denotes: blood at routine non-recurrence follow-up after resection. Unsorted whole RNA of tumor, nontumor lung or frozen PBMC was sequenced. Each CDR3 protein gets one entry after TCRdb re-called the 5' RACE reads with MiXCR. The profile shows about 52,000 distinct CDR3 sequences, about 7.4% of them singletons. Here the sequenced sample was PBMCs, taken at follow-up. These receptor sequences come from a female donor with early-stage non-small cell lung cancer.

This clonotype was counted at least ten times. J is TRBJ2-3 and V is TRBV5-1; 10 bases map to TRBD1. J was trimmed by 4 bases and V by 3 bases; bases with no gene match: 5. CDR1 and CDR2 (germline): SGHRS, YFSETQ. This CDR3 contains 15 residues. The CDR3 loop reads CASSWNGQGADTQYF. The CDR3 DNA is TGCGCCAGCAGCTGGAATGGACAGGGGGCAGATACGCAGTATTTT.

This clonotype was seen ten or more times. The rearrangement links TRBV20-1 to TRBJ2-7; tentative D call: TRBD2 (5 bases). CDR1 is DFQATT, CDR2 SNEGSKA, per germline (reference sequence). This CDR3 has 13 residues. Trimming took 5 bases from V and 3 from J, leaving 14 bases between them. CDR3 in amino acids: CSADKEGRYEQYF. The CDR3 nucleotides are TGCAGTGCTGACAAAGAGGGTCGCTACGAGCAGTACTTC.

This chain connects TRBV6-5 to TRBJ1-2; 7 bases are a match to TRBD1. Germline lookup yields CDR1 MNHEY and CDR2 SVGAGI. J gave up 9 bases and V 7 bases, and 11 bases lay outside the gene matches. This CDR3 region has 13 residues. CDR3 DNA: TGTGCCAGCAATGAACAGGGGCGACGACGCTACACCTTC. Residues: CASNEQGRRRYTF.

This clonotype was recorded at least ten times. The V and J genes are TRBV7-2 and TRBJ1-2; D is perhaps TRBD1 (5 bases). CDR1 and CDR2 from the germline V gene are SGHTA and FQGNSA. V was cut by 2 bases and J by 3 bases, with 10 bases left in between. The CDR3 sequence is 14 residues long. In DNA, the CDR3 is TGTGCCAGCAGCTTACAGCCGGGGGACTATGGCTACACCTTC. It codes for CASSLQPGDYGYTF. Drawing the rest from reference TRBV7-2 and TRBJ1-2, the complete variable domain is GAGVSQSPSNKVTEKGKDVELRCDPISGHTALYWYRQSLGQGLEFLIYFQGNSAPDKSGLPSDRFSAERTGGSVSTLTIQRTQQEDSAVYLCASSLQPGDYGYTFGSGTRLTVV.

This clonotype was seen a handful of times. This CDR3 is CSVRDHSNQPQHF. The CDR3 DNA follows: TGCAGCGTCCGGGACCATAGCAATCAGCCCCAGCATTTT. J is TRBJ1-5 and V is TRBV29-1; D is perhaps TRBD1 (5 bases). The CDR3 is 13 residues long. The V end was cut by 6 bases, the J end by 0 bases, with 9 bases between. CDR1 is SQVTM and CDR2 is ANQGSEA in the germline V gene.